The clone carrying this T cell receptor (beta chain) has more than one count but fewer than ten. The sample is drawn from a study of blood T cell repertoires in COVID-19. In the study overall: The United States, Italy and Spain supplied acute and convalescent COVID-19 samples. Sources were T cells, B-cell-depleted T cells, or PBMCs; the material itself was cDNA or gDNA.

Under the authors' procedure: Reference gene primer amplification gave nucleated cell count estimates. The protocol was immunoSEQ multiplex PCR, while the TCRdb copy is restricted to in-frame clones and leaves out a portion. V and J calls and clone size are given by that table; D and trimming were obtained from the DNA. The data show around 300,000 clones, around 82% seen once. Germline CDR1 is SGHNT and CDR2 is YENEEA. The CDR3 is 15 residues long. The germline V and J ends were trimmed by 5 bases and 0 bases, with 10 bases remaining between them. This sequence joins TRBV11-3 and TRBJ2-2; D is perhaps TRBD1 (6 bases). Material: peripheral blood. This receptor was taken from a man aged 25-45 years with active or convalescent COVID-19. The CDR3 DNA reads TGTGCCAGCAGCCAGGGACAATCGAACACCGGGGAGCTGTTTTTT. This codes for CASSQGQSNTGELFF.